This T cell receptor beta chain was identified during a study of T cell repertoires in cytomegalovirus infection. Turning to the study itself: Epitope selection comprised recently identified HLA-C-restricted CMV epitopes and well-studied HLA-B-restricted CMV epitopes. Both a matching HLA type and CMV infection were indicated by public TCR beta signatures. Study-wide results and limits: Cumulative public TCR beta family frequency identified CMV carriers with the relevant HLA. Ex vivo responses were dominated by HLA-C-restricted CMV-specific TCR beta clonotypes.

Ten or more counts support this clonotype. No antigen is known for it. Using its own MiXCR run on the reads, TCRdb lists one record per CDR3 protein. The table shows about 280,000 distinct CDR3 sequences, with around 20% occurring only once. This CDR3 comprises 20 residues. Germline lookup yields CDR1 SGHTA and CDR2 FQGNSA. V gave up 1 base and J gave up 0 bases; unmatched junction bases: 12. The rearrangement links TRBV7-2 to TRBJ2-7; 13 bases map to TRBD2. This clonotype was sampled from a human donor in good health (CMV status not recorded). Some clones in this sample may be carry-over from other donors' samples. Sequenced here: cultured PBMCs, sampled from culture after CMV antigen stimulation. The CDR3 nucleotides are TGTGCCAGCAGCTTAGTTTTCCCGGGACTAGCGGGAAGGCGCTCCTACGAGCAGTACTTC. Its protein product is CASSLVFPGLAGRRSYEQYF.